A single sample gave rise to the 4 T cell receptor beta chains below, sequenced in a study of blood T cell repertoires in COVID-19. The repertoire was sequenced with immunoSEQ multiplex PCR; TCRdb's copy has only in-frame clones and lacks some. The sample lists nearly 80,000 clones; approximately 80% were seen once. Sequenced input: peripheral blood. These receptors were taken from a woman in her 70s with acute or convalescent COVID-19.

This rearrangement joins TRBV24-1 to TRBJ1-5; no firm D call. The ends were cut back, 4 bases at V and 2 bases at J, with 8 bases in the middle. Germline V gene sequence: CDR1 KGHDR, CDR2 SFDVKD. This CDR3 has 14 amino acids. CDR3 sequence reads: CATSEESRNQPQHF. The DNA for the CDR3 is TGTGCCACCAGTGAAGAGAGTCGCAATCAGCCCCAGCATTTT.

The V gene is TRBV11-2, the J gene TRBJ2-7; possible D gene TRBD1, 5 bases. CDR1 is SGHAT and CDR2 is FQNNGV in the germline V gene. V shed 5 bases and J shed 0 bases, with 14 bases lying between them. This CDR3 contains 15 residues. The CDR3 bases are TGTGCCAGCAGCACCCGACAGATTAGCTCCTACGAGCAGTACTTC. This translates into CASSTRQISSYEQYF.

The J gene is TRBJ2-1, the V gene TRBV19; 14 bases align to TRBD2. Germline V lookup: CDR1 LNHDA, CDR2 SQIVND (reference sequence). This CDR3 spans 16 amino acids. With 4 bases clipped from V and 6 bases from J, the junction kept 5 bases outside the gene matches. The CDR3 region is CASSTRLAGGRNEQFF. The CDR3 bases are TGTGCCAGTAGTACGCGACTAGCGGGAGGGCGCAATGAGCAGTTCTTC.

The genes are TRBV30 and TRBJ1-6, with 7 bases identical to TRBD1. The CDR3 totals 15 residues. J gave up 7 bases and V 2 bases, and 8 bases lay outside the gene matches. In germline, CDR1 is GTSNPN, CDR2 SVGIG (reference sequence). DNA of the CDR3: TGTGCCTGGAGTCAAATCGTACAGGGGAATTCACCCCTCCACTTT. Amino acid sequence: CAWSQIVQGNSPLHF. Filled out from reference TRBV30 and TRBJ1-6, the complete variable domain reads SQTIHQWPATLVQPVGSPLSLECTVEGTSNPNLYWYRQAAGRGLQLLFYSVGIGQISSEVPQNLSASRPQDRQFILSSKKLLLSDSGFYLCAWSQIVQGNSPLHFGNGTRLTVT.